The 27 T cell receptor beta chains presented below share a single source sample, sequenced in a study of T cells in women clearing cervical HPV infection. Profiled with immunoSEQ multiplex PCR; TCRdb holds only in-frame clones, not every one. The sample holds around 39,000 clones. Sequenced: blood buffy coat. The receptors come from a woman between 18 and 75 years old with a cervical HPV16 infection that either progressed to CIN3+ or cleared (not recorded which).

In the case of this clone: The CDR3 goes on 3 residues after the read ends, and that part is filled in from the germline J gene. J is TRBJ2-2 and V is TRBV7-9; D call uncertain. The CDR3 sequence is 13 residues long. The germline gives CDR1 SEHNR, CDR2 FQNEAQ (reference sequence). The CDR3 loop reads CASSLSGNEKLFF. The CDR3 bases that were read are TGTGCCAGCAGCTTATCAGGCAATGAAAAG.

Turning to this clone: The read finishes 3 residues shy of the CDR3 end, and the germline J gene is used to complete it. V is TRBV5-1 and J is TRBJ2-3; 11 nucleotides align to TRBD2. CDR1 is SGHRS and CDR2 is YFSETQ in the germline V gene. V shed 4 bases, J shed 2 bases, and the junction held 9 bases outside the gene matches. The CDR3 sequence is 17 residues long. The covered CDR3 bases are TGCGCCAGCAGCAAGGCAGGGACTAGCGGACACACAGATACG. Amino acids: CASSKAGTSGHTDT. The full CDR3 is CASSKAGTSGHTDTQYF.

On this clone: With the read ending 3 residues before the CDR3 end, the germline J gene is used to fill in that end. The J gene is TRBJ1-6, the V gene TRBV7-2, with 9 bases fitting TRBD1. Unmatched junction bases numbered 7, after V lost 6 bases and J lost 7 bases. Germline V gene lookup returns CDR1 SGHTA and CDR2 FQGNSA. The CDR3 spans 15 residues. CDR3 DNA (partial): TGTGCCAGCAGTCTCACAGGGGGCGTCAATTCACCC. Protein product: CASSLTGGVNSP. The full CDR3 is CASSLTGGVNSPLHF.

CDR3 DNA, as far as it was read: TGTGCCAGTAGTATAGATATGACAGGGGGTTTGTATCAGCCG. Its protein product is CASSIDMTGGLYQP. The complete CDR3 sequence is CASSIDMTGGLYQPQYF. The chain carries TRBV19 and TRBJ2-3; TRBD1 matches 9 bases. The CDR3 goes on 3 residues after the read ends, and that part is filled in from the germline J gene. The CDR3 totals 17 residues. Germline CDR1 reads LNHDA; CDR2 reads SQIVND (reference sequence). Combining the CDR3 with reference TRBV19 and TRBJ2-3 gives the whole variable domain DGGITQSPKYLFRKEGQNVTLSCEQNLNHDAMYWYRQDPGQGLRLIYYSQIVNDFQKGDIAEGYSVSREKKESFPLTVTSAQKNPTAFYLCASSIDMTGGLYQPQYFGPGTRLTVL.

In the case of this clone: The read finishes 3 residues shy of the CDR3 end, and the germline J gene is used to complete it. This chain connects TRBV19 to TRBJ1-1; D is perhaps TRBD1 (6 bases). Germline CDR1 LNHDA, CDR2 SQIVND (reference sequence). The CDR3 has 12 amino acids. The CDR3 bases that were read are TGTGCCAGTAGTATGAGGGGGTCTCGG. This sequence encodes CASSMRGSR. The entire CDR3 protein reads CASSMRGSRAFF.

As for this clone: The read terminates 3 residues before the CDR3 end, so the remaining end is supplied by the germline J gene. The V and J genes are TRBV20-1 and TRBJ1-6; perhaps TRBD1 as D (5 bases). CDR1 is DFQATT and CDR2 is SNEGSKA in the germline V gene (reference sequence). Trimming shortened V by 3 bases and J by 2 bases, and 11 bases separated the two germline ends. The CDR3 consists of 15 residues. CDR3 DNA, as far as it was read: TGCAGTGCTAGTGGGGCCAAGGCCTATAATTCACCC. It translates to CSASGAKAYNSP. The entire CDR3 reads CSASGAKAYNSPLHF.

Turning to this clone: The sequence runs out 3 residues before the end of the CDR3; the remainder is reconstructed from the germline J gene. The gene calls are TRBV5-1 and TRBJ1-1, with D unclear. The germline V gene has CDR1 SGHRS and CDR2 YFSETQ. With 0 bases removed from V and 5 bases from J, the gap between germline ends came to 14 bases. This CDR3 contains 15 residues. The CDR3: CASSLAAGGWTEAFF. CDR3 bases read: TGCGCCAGCAGCTTGGCGGCAGGAGGTTGGACTGAA.

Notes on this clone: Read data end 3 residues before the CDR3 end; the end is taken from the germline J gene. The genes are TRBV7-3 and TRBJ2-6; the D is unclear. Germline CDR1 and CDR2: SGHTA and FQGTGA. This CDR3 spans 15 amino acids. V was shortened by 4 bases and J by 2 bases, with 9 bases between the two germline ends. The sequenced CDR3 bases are TGTGCCAGCAGCTCTATCTTAACTGGGGCCAACGTC. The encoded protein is CASSSILTGANV. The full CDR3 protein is CASSSILTGANVLTF.

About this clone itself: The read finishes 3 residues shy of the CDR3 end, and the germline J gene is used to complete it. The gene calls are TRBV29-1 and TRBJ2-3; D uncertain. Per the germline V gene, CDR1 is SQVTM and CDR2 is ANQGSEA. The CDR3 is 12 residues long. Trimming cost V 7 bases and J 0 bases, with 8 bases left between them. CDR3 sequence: CSGGQSTDTQYF. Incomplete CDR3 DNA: TGCAGCGGTGGCCAAAGCACAGATACG.

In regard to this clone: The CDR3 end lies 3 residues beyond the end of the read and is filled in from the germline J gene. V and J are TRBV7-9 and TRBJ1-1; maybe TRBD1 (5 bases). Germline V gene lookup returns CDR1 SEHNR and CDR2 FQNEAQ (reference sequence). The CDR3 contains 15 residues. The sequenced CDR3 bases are TGTGCCAGCAGCTCCGAGAGGGGTCCCTTTAGGGAA. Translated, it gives CASSSERGPFRE. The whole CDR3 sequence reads CASSSERGPFREAFF.

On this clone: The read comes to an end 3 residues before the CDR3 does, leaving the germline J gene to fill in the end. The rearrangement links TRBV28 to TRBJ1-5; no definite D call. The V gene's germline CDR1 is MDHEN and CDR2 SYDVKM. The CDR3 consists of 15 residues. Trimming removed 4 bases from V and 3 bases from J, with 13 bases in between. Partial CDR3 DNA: TGTGCCAGCAGTTCGAGGGTAGCGGCCAATCAGCCC. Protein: CASSSRVAANQP. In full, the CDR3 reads CASSSRVAANQPQHF.

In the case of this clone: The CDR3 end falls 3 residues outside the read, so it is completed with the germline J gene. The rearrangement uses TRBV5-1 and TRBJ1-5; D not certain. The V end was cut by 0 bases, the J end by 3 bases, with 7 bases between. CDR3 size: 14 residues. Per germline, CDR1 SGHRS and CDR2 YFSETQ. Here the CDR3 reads CASSLEGYNQPQHF. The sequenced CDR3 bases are TGCGCCAGCAGCTTGGAGGGTTACAATCAGCCC. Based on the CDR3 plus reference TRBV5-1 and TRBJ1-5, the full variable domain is KAGVTQTPRYLIKTRGQQVTLSCSPISGHRSVSWYQQTPGQGLQFLFEYFSETQRNKGNFPGRFSGRQFSNSRSEMNVSTLELGDSALYLCASSLEGYNQPQHFGDGTRLSIL.

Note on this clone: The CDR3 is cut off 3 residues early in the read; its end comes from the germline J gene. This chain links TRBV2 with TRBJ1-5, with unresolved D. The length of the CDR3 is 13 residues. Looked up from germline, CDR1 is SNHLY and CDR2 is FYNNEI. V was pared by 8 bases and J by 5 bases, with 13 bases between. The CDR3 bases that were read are TGTGCCAGCGCATGGTCAGAAGATCAGCCC. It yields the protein CASAWSEDQP. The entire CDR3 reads CASAWSEDQPQHF.

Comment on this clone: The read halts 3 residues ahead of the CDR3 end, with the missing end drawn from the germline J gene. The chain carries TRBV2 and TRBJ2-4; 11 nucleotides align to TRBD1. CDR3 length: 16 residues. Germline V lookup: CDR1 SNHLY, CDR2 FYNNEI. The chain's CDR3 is CASSGGTGGTNYGQYF. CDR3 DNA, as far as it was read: TGTGCCAGCAGTGGGGGGACAGGGGGGACTAACTATGGT.

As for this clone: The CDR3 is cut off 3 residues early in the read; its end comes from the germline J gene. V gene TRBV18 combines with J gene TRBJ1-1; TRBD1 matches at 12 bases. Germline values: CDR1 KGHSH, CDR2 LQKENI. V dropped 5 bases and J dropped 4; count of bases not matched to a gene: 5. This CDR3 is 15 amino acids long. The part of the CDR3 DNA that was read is TGTGCCAGCTCATCAGGGACAGGGGGCGGCACTGAA. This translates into CASSSGTGGGTE. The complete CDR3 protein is CASSSGTGGGTEAFF.

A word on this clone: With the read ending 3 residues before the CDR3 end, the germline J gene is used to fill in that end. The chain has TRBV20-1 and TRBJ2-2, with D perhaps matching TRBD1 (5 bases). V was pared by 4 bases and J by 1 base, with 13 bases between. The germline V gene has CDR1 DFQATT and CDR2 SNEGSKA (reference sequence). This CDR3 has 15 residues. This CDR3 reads CSAKSPGWNTGELFF. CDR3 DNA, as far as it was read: TGCAGTGCTAAGTCTCCAGGGTGGAACACCGGGGAG.

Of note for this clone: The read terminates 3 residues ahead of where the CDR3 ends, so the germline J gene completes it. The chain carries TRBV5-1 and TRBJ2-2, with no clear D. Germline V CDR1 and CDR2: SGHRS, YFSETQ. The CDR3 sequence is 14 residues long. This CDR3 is CASSFEATNEKLFF. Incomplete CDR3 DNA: TGCGCCAGCAGCTTTGAAGCAACTAATGAAAAG.

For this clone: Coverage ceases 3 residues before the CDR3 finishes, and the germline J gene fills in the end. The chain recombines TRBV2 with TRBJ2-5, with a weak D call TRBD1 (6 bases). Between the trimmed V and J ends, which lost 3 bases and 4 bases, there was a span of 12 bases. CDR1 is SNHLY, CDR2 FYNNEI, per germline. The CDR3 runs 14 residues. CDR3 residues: CASSDLGAGETQYF. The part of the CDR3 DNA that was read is TGTGCCAGCAGTGATCTGGGGGCTGGAGAGACC.

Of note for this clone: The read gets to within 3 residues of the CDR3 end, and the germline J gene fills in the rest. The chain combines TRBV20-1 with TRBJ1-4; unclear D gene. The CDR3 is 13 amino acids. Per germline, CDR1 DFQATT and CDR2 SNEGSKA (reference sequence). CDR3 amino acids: CSGQQQYNSPLFF. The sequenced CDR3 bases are TGCAGTGGCCAACAGCAGTATAATTCACCA.

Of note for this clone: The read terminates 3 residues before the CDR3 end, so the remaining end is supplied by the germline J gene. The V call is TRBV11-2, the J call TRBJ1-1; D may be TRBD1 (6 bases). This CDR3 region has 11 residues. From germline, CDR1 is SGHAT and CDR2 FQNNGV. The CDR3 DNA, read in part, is TGTGCCAGCAGCCCCGGGACATGG. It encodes CASSPGTW. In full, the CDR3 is CASSPGTWAFF.

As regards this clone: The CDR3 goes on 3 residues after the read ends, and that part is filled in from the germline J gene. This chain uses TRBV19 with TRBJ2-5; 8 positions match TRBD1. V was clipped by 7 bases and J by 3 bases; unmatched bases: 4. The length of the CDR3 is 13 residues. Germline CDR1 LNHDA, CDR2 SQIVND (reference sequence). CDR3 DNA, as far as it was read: TGTGCCAGTAACCTACAGGGGGAAGAGACC. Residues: CASNLQGEET. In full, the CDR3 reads CASNLQGEETQYF.

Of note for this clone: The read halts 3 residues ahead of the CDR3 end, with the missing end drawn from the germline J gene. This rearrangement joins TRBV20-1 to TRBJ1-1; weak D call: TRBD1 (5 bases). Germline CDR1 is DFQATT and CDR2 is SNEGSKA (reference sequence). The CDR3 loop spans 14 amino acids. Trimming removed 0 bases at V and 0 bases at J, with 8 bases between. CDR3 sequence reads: CSARDDRMNTEAFF. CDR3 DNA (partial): TGCAGTGCTAGAGATGACAGAATGAACACTGAA.

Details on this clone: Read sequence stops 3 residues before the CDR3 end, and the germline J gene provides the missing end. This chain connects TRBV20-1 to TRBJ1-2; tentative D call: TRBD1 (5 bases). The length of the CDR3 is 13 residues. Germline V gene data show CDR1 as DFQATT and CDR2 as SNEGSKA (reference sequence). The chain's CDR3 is CSARGLGAYDYTF. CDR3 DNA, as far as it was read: TGCAGTGCTAGGGGACTAGGGGCGTACGAC.

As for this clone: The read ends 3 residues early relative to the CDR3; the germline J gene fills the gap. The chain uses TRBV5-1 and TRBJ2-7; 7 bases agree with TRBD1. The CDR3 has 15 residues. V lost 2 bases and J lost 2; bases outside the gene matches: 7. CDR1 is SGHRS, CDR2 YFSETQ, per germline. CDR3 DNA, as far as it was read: TGCGCCAGCAGCTTAGCCGGGACAGTTCCCTACGAG. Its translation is CASSLAGTVPYE. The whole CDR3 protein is CASSLAGTVPYEQYF.

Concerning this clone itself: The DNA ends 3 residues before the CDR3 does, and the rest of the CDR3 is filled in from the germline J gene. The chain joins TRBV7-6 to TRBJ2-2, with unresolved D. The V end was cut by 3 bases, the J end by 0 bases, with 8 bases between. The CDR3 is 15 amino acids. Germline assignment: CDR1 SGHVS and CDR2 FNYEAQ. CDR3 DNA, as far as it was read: TGTGCCAGCAGCTTTCGGTCCTCGAACACCGGGGAG. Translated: CASSFRSSNTGE. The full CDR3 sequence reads CASSFRSSNTGELFF.

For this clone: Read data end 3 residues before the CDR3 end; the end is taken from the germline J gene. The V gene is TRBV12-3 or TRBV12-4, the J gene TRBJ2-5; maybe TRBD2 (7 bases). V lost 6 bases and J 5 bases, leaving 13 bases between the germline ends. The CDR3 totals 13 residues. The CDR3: CASRAGAQETQYF. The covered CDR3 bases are TGTGCCAGCAGGGCGGGGGCGCAGGAGACC.

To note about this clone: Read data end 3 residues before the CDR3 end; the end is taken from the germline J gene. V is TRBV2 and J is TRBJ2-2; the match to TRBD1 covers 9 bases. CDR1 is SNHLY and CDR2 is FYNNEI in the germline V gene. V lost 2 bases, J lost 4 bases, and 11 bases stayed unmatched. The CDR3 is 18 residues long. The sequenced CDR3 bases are TGTGCCAGCAGTGAAAACCGGCCGGGACAGGGTGGCACCGGGGAG. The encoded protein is CASSENRPGQGGTGE. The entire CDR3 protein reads CASSENRPGQGGTGELFF. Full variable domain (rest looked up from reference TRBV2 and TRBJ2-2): EPEVTQTPSHQVTQMGQEVILRCVPISNHLYFYWYRQILGQKVEFLVSFYNNEISEKSEIFDDQFSVERPDGSNFTLKIRSTKLEDSAMYFCASSENRPGQGGTGELFFGEGSRLTVL.